This T cell receptor (beta chain) stems from a study of blood T cell repertoires in COVID-19. Overall study context: Sites across the United States, Italy and Spain contributed samples from acute and convalescent COVID-19. The cDNA or gDNA used as material had been derived from T cells, B-cell-depleted T cells, or PBMCs.

In the source study's methods: Nucleated cell counts were estimated from reference gene primer amplification. The table came from immunoSEQ multiplex PCR; TCRdb's copy has only in-frame clones and leaves some out. V and J calls and clone size are copied from that table; D and trimming were computed from the DNA. The sample consists of about 70,000 clones, 70% to 90% of them appearing once. The sequencing sample was made of peripheral blood. This TCR was recovered from a man aged 65 to 85 with active COVID-19.

CDR3 in amino acids: CASGRGNTGELFF. DNA of the CDR3: TGCGCCAGCGGGAGGGGGAACACCGGGGAGCTGTTTTTT. The V gene is TRBV5-1, the J gene TRBJ2-2, with 7 positions matching TRBD2. The CDR3 contains 13 residues. The ends lost 7 bases at V and 1 base at J; junction bases unmatched: 1. Germline CDR1 reads SGHRS; CDR2 reads YFSETQ. Using reference TRBV5-1 and TRBJ2-2 for the parts outside the CDR3, the full variable domain is KAGVTQTPRYLIKTRGQQVTLSCSPISGHRSVSWYQQTPGQGLQFLFEYFSETQRNKGNFPGRFSGRQFSNSRSEMNVSTLELGDSALYLCASGRGNTGELFFGEGSRLTVL.